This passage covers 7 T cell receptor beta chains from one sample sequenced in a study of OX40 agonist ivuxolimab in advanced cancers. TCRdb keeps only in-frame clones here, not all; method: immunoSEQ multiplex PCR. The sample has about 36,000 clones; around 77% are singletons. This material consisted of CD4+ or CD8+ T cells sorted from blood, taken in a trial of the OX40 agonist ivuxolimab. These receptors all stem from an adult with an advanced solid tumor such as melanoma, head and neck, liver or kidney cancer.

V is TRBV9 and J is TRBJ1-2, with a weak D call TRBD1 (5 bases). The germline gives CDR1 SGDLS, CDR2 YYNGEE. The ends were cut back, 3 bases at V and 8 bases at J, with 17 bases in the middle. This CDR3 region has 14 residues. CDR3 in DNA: TGTGCCAGCAGCGCCGGGTGGGGCCGGGAGGGCTACACCTTC. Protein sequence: CASSAGWGREGYTF.

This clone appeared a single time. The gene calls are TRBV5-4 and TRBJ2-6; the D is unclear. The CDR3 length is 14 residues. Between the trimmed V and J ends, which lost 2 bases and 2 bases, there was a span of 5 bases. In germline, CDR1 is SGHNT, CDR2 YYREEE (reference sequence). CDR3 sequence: CASSFEAGANVLTF. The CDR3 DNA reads TGTGCCAGCAGCTTCGAGGCTGGGGCCAACGTCCTGACTTTC.

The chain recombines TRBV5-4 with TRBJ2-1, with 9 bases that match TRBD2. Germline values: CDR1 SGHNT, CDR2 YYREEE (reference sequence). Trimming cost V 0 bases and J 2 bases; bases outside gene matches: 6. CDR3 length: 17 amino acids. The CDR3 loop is CASSLGSGGLPYNEQFF. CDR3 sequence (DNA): TGTGCCAGCAGCTTGGGTAGCGGGGGCCTCCCCTACAATGAGCAGTTCTTC.

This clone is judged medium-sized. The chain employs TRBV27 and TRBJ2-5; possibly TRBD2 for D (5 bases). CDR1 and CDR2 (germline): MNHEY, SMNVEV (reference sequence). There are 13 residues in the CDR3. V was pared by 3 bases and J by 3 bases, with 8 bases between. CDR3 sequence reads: CASSFYGEETQYF. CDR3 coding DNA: TGTGCCAGCAGTTTCTACGGGGAAGAGACCCAGTACTTC.

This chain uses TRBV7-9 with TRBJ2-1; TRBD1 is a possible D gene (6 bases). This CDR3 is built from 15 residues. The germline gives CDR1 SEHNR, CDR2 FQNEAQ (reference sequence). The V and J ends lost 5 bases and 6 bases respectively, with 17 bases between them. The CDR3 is CASSAQGTLGNEQFF. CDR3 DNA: TGTGCCAGCAGCGCCCAGGGGACACTTGGCAATGAGCAGTTCTTC.

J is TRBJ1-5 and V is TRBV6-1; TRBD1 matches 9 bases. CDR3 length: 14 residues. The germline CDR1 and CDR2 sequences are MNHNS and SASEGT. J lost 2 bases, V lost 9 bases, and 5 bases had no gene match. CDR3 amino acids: CASADRGRNQPQHF. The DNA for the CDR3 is TGTGCCAGTGCGGACAGGGGACGCAATCAGCCCCAGCATTTT.

CDR3 nucleotide sequence: TGTGCCAGCAGCTTGACCGGGGGACCCTACAATGAGCAGTTCTTC. The encoded protein is CASSLTGGPYNEQFF. This chain joins TRBV5-8 and TRBJ2-1, with a weak D call TRBD2 (6 bases). The germline V gene encodes CDR1 SGHTS and CDR2 YDEGEE. Trimming cost V 1 base and J 2 bases, with 10 bases left between them. This CDR3 is built from 15 residues.